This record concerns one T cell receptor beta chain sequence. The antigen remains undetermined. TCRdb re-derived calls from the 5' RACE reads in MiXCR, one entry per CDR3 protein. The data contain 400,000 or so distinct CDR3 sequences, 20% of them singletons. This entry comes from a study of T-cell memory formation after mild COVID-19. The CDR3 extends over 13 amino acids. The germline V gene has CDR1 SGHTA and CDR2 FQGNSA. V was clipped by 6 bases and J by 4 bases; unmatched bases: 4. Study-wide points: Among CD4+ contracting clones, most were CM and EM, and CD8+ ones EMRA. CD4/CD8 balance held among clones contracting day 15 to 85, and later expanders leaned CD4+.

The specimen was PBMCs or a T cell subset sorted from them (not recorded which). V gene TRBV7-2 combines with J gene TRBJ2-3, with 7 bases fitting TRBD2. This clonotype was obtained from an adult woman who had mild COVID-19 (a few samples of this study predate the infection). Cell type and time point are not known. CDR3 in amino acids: CASRAGWADTQYF. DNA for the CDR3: TGTGCCAGCAGAGCGGGATGGGCAGATACGCAGTATTTT.